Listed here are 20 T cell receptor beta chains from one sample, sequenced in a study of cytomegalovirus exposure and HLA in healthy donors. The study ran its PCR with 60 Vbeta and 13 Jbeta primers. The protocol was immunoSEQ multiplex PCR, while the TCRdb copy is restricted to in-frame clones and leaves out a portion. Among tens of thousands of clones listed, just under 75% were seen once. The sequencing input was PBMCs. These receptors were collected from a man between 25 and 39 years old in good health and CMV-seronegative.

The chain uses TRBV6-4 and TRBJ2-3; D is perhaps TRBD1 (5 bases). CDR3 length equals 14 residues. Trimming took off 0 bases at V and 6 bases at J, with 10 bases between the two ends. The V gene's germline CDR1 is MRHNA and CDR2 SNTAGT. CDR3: CASSDSGRADTQYF. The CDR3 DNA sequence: TGTGCCAGCAGTGACTCGGGCAGGGCTGATACGCAGTATTTT.

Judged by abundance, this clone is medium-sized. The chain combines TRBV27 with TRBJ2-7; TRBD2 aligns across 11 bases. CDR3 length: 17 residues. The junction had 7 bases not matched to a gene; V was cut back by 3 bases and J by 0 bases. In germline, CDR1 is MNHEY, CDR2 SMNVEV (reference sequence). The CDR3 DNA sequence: TGTGCCAGCAGTTTCTTACTAGCGGGAGCCATCTCCTACGAGCAGTACTTC. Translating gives CASSFLLAGAISYEQYF.

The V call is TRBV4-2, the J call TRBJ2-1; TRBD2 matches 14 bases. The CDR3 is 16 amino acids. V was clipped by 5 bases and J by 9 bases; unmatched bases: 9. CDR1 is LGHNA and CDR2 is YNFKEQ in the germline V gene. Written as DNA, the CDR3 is TGTGCCAGCAGCGTCGGACTAGCGGGGGGTTTGTTTGAGCAGTTCTTC. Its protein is CASSVGLAGGLFEQFF.

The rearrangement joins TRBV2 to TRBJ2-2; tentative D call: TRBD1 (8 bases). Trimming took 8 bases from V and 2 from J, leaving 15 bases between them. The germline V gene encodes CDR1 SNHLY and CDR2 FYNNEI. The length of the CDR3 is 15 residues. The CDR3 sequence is CASLTGEGNTGELFF. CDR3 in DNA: TGTGCCAGCCTGACAGGGGAGGGAAACACCGGGGAGCTGTTTTTT.

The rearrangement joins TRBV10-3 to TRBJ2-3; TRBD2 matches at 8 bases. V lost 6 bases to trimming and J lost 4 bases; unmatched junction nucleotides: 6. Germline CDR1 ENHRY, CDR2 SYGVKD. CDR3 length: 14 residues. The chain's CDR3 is CAIRASGLADTQYF. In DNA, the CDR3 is TGTGCCATCAGAGCCTCGGGACTAGCAGATACGCAGTATTTT.

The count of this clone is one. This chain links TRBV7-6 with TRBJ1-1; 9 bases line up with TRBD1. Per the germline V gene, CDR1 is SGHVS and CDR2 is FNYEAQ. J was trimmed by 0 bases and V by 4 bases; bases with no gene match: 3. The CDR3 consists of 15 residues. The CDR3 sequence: CASSSGQGMNTEAFF. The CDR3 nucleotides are TGTGCCAGCAGCTCGGGACAGGGTATGAACACTGAAGCTTTCTTT. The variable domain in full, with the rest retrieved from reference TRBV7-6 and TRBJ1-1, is GAGVSQSPRYKVTKRGQDVALRCDPISGHVSLYWYRQALGQGPEFLTYFNYEAQQDKSGLPNDRFSAERPEGSISTLTIQRTEQRDSAMYRCASSSGQGMNTEAFFGQGTRLTVV.

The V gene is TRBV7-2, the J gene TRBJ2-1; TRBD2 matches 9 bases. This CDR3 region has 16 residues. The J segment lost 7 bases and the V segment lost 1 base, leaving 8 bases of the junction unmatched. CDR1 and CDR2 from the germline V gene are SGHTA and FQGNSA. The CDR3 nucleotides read TGTGCCAGCAGCTTAGTAGTAGCGGGGGTTCAGAATGAGCAGTTCTTC. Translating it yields CASSLVVAGVQNEQFF.

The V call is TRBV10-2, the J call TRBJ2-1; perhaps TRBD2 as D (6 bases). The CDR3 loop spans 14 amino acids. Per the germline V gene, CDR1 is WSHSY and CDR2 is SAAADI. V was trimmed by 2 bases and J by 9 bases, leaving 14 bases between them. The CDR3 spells CASSEGWRGTEQFF. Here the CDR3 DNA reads TGCGCCAGCAGTGAGGGTTGGAGGGGCACTGAGCAGTTCTTC.

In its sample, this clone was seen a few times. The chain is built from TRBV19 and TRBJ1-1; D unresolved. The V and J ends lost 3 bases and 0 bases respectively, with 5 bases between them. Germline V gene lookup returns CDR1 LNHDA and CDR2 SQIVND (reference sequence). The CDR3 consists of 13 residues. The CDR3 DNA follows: TGTGCCAGTAGTATCTCAGTGAACACTGAAGCTTTCTTT. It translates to CASSISVNTEAFF. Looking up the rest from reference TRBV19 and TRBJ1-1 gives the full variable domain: DGGITQSPKYLFRKEGQNVTLSCEQNLNHDAMYWYRQDPGQGLRLIYYSQIVNDFQKGDIAEGYSVSREKKESFPLTVTSAQKNPTAFYLCASSISVNTEAFFGQGTRLTVV.

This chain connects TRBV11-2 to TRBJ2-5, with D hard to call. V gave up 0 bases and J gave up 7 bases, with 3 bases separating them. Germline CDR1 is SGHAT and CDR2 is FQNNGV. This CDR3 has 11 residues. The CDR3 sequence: CASSLEATQYF. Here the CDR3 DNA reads TGTGCCAGCAGCTTAGAGGCGACCCAGTACTTC.

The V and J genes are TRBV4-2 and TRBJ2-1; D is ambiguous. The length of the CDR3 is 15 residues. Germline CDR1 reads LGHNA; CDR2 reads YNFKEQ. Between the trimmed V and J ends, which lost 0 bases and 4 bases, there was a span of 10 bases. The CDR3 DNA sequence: TGTGCCAGCAGCCAAGAAAGGAAACTATACAATGAGCAGTTCTTC. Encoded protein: CASSQERKLYNEQFF.

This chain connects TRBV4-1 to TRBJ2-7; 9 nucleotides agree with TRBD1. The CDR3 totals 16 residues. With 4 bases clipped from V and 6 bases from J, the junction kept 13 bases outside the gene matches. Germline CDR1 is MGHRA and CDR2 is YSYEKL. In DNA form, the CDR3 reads TGCGCCAGCAGCCGCACCTCCGGGACAGGGCGATCCGAGCAGTACTTC. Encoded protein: CASSRTSGTGRSEQYF.

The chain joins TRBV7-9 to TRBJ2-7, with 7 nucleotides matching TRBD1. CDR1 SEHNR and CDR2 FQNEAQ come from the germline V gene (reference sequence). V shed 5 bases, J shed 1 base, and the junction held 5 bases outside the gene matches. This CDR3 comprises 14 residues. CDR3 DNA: TGTGCCAGCAGCCGAACGACAGGGTCCTACGAGCAGTACTTC. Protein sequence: CASSRTTGSYEQYF.

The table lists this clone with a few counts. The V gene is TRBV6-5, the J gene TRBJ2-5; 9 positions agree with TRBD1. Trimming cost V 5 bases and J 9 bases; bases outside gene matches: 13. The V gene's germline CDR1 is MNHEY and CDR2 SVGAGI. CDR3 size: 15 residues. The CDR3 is CASSRQGGIGQAQYF. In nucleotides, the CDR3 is TGTGCCAGCAGTCGACAGGGGGGAATTGGGCAGGCCCAGTACTTC.

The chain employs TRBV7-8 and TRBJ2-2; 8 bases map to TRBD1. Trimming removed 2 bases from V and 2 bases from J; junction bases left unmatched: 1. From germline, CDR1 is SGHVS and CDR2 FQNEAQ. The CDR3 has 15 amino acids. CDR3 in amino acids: CASSLQGANTGELFF. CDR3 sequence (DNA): TGTGCCAGCAGCTTACAGGGGGCAAACACCGGGGAGCTGTTTTTT. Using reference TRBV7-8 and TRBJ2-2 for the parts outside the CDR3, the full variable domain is GAGVSQSPRYKVAKRGQDVALRCDPISGHVSLFWYQQALGQGPEFLTYFQNEAQLDKSGLPSDRFFAERPEGSVSTLKIQRTQQEDSAVYLCASSLQGANTGELFFGEGSRLTVL.

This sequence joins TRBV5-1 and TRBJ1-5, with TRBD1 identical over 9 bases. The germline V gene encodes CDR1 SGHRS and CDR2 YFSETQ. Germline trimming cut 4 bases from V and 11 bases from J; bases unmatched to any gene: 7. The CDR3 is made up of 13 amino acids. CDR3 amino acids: CASSEGQGSTQHF. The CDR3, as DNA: TGCGCCAGCAGCGAGGGACAGGGAAGCACCCAGCATTTT.

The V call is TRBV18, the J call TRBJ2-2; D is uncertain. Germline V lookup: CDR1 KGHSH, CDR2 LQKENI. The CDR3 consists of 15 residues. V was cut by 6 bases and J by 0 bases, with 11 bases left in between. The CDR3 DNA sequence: TGTGCCAGCTCGCCGGTCAACGCGAACACCGGGGAGCTGTTTTTT. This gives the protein CASSPVNANTGELFF.

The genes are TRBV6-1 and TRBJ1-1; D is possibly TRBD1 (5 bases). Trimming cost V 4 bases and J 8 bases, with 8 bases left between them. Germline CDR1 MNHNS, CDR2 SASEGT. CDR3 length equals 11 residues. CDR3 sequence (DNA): TGTGCCAGCAGTGGGGGCCAGGAAGCTTTCTTT. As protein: CASSGGQEAFF.

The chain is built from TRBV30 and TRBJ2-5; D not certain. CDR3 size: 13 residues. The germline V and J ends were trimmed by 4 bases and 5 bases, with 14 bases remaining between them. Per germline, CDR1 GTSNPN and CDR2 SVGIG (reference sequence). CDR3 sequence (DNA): TGTGCCTGGATGGCAGGATTTATGGAGACCCAGTACTTC. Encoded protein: CAWMAGFMETQYF.

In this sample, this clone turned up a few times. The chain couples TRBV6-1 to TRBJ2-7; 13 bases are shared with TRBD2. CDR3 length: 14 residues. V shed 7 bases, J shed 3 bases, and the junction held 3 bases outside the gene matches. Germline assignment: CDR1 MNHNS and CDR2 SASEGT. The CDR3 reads CASIRTSGSYEQYF. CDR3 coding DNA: TGTGCCAGCATCCGGACTAGCGGGAGCTACGAGCAGTACTTC.